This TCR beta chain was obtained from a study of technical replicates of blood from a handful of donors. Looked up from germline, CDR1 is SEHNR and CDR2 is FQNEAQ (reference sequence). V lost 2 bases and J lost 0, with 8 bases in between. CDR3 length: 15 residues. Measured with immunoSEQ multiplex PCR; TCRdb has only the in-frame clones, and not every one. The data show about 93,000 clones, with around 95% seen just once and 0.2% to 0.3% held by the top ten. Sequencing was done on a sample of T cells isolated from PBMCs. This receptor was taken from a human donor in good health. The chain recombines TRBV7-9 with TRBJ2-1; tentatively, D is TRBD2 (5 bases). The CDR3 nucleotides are TGTGCCAGCAGCTTATTGAGCGGCTCCTACAATGAGCAGTTCTTC. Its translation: CASSLLSGSYNEQFF.